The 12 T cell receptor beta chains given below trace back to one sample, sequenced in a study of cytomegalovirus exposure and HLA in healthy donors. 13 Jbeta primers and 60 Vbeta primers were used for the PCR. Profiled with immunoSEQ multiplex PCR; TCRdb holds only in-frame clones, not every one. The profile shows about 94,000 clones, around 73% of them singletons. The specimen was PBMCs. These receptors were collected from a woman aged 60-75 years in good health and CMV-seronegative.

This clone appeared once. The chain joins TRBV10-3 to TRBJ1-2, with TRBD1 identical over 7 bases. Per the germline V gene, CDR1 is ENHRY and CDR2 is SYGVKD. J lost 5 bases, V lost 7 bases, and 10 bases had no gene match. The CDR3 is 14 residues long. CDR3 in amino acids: CAITPGPGGYGYTF. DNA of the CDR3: TGTGCCATCACCCCCGGGCCAGGGGGTTATGGCTACACCTTC.

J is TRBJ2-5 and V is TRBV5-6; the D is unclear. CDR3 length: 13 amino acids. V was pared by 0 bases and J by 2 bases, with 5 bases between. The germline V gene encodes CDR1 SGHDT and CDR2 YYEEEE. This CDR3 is CASSLDRQETQYF. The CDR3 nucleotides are TGTGCCAGCAGCTTGGACAGACAAGAGACCCAGTACTTC. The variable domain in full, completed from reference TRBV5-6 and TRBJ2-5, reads DAGVTQSPTHLIKTRGQQVTLRCSPKSGHDTVSWYQQALGQGPQFIFQYYEEEERQRGNFPDRFSGHQFPNYSSELNVNALLLGDSALYLCASSLDRQETQYFGPGTRLLVL.

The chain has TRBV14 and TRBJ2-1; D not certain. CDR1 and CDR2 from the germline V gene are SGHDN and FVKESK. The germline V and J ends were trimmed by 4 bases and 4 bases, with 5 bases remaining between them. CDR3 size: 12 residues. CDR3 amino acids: CASSRGYNEQFF. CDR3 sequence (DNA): TGTGCCAGCAGCCGAGGATACAATGAGCAGTTCTTC.

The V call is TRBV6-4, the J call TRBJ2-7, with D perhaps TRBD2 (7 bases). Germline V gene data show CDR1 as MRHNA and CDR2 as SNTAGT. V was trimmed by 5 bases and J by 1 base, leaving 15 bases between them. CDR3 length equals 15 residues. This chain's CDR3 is CASSPGGQVSYEQYF. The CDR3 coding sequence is TGTGCCAGCAGTCCCGGGGGGCAGGTGTCCTACGAGCAGTACTTC.

CDR3 DNA sequence: TGTGCCAGCAGCAAGGACAGGAAGGGCAATCAGCCCCAGCATTTT. Protein: CASSKDRKGNQPQHF. The chain links TRBV21-1 to TRBJ1-5; the table's D call, TRBD1, was not checked against the DNA. TRBV21-1 is noted as a pseudogene. The CDR3 totals 15 residues.

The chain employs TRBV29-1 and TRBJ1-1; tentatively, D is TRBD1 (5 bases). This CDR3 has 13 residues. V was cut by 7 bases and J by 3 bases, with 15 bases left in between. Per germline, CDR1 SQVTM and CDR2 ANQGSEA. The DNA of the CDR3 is TGCAGCGCAAACAGGAGGGCGTACACTGAAGCTTTCTTT. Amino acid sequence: CSANRRAYTEAFF.

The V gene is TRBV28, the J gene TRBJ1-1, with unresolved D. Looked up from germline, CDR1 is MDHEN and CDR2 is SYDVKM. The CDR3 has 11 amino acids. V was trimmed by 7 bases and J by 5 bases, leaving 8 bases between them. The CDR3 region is CASKRETEAFF. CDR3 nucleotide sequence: TGTGCCAGCAAGAGAGAGACTGAAGCTTTCTTT.

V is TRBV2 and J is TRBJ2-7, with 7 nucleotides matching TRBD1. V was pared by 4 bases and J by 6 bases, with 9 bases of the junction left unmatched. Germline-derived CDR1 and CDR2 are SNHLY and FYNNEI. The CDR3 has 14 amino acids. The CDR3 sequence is CASSVIQNRGEQYF. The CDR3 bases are TGTGCCAGCAGTGTGATCCAAAACAGGGGCGAGCAGTACTTC.

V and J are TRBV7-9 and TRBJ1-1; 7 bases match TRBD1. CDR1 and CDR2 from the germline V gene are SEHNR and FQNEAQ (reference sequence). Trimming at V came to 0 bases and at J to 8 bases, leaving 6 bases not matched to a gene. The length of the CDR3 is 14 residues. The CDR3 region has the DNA TGTGCCAGCAGCTTAGCGGGTGTGGACAGGGAAGCTTTCTTT. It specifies CASSLAGVDREAFF.

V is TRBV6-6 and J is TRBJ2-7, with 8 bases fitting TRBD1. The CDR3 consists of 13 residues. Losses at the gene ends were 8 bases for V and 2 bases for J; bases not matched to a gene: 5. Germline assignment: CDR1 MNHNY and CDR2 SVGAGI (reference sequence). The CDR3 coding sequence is TGTGCCAGCCGAGAACAGGGGGCCTACGAGCAGTACTTC. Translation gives CASREQGAYEQYF.

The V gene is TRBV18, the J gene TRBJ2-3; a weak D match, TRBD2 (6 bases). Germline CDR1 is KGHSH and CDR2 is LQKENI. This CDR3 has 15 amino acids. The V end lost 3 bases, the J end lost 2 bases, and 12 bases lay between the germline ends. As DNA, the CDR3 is TGTGCCAGCTCACCGTGGGAGGCCTTCACAGATACGCAGTATTTT. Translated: CASSPWEAFTDTQYF.

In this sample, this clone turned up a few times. The CDR3 is CASSPRASGGSSYNEQFF. The CDR3 DNA is TGTGCCAGCAGCCCCCGTGCTAGCGGGGGGTCCTCCTACAATGAGCAGTTCTTC. This rearrangement joins TRBV12-1 to TRBJ2-1; the listed D gene, TRBD2, was not tested against the DNA. TRBV12-1 is designated a pseudogene. CDR3 size: 18 residues.